The clone carrying this T cell receptor beta chain is a singleton in its sample. Its antigen remains unidentified. The source of the sample is a study of vaccination effects on CD4 cells after COVID-19. Looked up from germline, CDR1 is KGHSH and CDR2 is LQKENI. This CDR3 is 15 amino acids long. The J segment lost 4 bases and the V segment lost 10 bases, leaving 11 bases of the junction unmatched. Antigen-specific CD4+ T cells were expanded with viral peptide pools in the ViraFEST assay before sequencing. Following culture for approximately ten days, CD4+ T cells were isolated. Each participant received a vaccine that was either BNT162b2 or mRNA-1273, given as two doses. The table came from immunoSEQ multiplex PCR; TCRdb's copy has only in-frame clones and leaves some out. Found here are tens of thousands of clones, around 73% of them singletons; the top ten hold less than 1.5%.

This sequence joins TRBV18 and TRBJ2-2; TRBD1 aligns across 8 bases. This TCR came from a human donor who received a COVID-19 vaccine. The sample was CD4+ T cells from PBMCs cultured with HCoV-229E spike peptides, taken after COVID-19 vaccination. CDR3 loop: CATRAGGVGTGELFF. The DNA of the CDR3 is TGTGCCACCCGGGCAGGGGGCGTCGGCACCGGGGAGCTGTTTTTT. The full variable domain, in which reference TRBV18 and TRBJ2-2 provide the parts outside the CDR3, is NAGVMQNPRHLVRRRGQEARLRCSPMKGHSHVYWYRQLPEEGLKFMVYLQKENIIDESGMPKERFSAEFPKEGPSILRIQQVVRGDSAAYFCATRAGGVGTGELFFGEGSRLTVL.